This T cell receptor (beta chain) is from a study of T-cell memory formation after mild COVID-19. General observations from the study: Clones that contracted from day 15 to 85 had balanced CD4/CD8; later expanders were CD4+ biased.

After 5'RACE with constant-segment primers, TCR alpha and TCR beta cDNA libraries carrying sample barcodes and UMIs were obtained. MiXCR, applied by TCRdb to the 5' RACE reads, yields one record per CDR3 protein. Of hundreds of thousands of distinct CDR3 sequences listed, under 20% were seen once; the top ten hold 9.5% to 15%. This clonotype has just a few counts. Its target is unknown. The junction had 3 bases not matched to a gene; V was cut back by 6 bases and J by 6 bases. CDR3 length equals 14 residues. The germline gives CDR1 SGHVS, CDR2 FQNEAQ. The receptor was isolated from an adult woman who had mild COVID-19 (a few samples of this study predate the infection). Cell type and time point are not known. The sample consisted of PBMCs or a T cell subset sorted from them (not recorded which). This sequence joins TRBV7-8 and TRBJ2-4; 12 nucleotides align to TRBD1. CDR3: CASRGQGAGNIQYF. DNA of the CDR3: TGTGCCAGCAGGGGACAGGGGGCCGGAAACATTCAGTACTTC.